The sample holds a few counts of the clone carrying this T cell receptor beta chain. This sample was taken from a study of blood T cell repertoires in COVID-19. Per the original methods: Amplification with reference gene primers provided the estimates of nucleated cell counts. The table came from immunoSEQ multiplex PCR; TCRdb's copy has only in-frame clones and leaves some out. V, J and clone size are taken as reported in that table, and D and trimming were inferred from the DNA itself. The profile shows around 230,000 clones, about 85% of them singletons. Germline V gives CDR1 ENHRY, CDR2 SYGVKD. CDR3 length: 14 residues. V gave up 7 bases and J gave up 0 bases, with 12 bases separating them.

V is TRBV10-3 and J is TRBJ1-2; weak D call: TRBD1 (5 bases). The sample consisted of peripheral blood. The receptor's source is a man aged 40-55 years with acute or convalescent COVID-19. CDR3 amino acids: CAITLDSSNYGYTF. The CDR3 DNA reads as TGTGCCATCACTCTCGACAGCTCTAACTATGGCTACACCTTC.